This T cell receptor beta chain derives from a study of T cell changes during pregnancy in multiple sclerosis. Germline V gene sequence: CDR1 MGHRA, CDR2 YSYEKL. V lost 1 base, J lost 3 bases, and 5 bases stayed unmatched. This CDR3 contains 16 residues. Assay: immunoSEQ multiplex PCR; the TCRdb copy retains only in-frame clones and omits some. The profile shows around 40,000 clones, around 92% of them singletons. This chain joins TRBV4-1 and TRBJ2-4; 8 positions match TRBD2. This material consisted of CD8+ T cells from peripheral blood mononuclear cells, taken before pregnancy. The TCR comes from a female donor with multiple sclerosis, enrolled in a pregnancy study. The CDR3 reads CASSQVGGGRKNIQYF. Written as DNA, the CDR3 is TGCGCCAGCAGCCAAGTGGGCGGGGGGCGCAAAAACATTCAGTACTTC.